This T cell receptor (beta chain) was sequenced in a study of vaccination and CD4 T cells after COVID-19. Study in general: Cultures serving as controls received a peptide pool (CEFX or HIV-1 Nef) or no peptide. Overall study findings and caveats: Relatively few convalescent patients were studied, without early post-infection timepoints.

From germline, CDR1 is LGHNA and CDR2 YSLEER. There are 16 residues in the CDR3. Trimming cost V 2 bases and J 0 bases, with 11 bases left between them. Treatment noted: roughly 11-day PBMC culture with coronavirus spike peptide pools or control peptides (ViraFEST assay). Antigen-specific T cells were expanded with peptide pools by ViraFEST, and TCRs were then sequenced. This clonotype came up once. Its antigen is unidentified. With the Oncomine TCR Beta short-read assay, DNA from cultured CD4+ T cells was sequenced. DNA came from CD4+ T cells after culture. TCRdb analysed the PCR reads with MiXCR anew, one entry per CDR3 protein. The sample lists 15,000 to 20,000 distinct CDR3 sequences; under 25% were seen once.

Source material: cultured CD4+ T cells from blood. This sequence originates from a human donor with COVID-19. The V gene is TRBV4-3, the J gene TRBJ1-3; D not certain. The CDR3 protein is CASSQNSYFSGNTIYF. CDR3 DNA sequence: TGCGCCAGCAGCCAAAACAGTTATTTCTCTGGAAACACCATATATTTT.